This T cell receptor (beta chain) was recorded in a study of blood T cell repertoires in COVID-19. Study-level background: The United States, Italy and Spain provided the acute and convalescent COVID-19 samples. PBMCs, B-cell-depleted T cells, or T cells were the source of the cDNA or gDNA that made up the material.

V lost 4 bases, J lost 5 bases, and 10 bases lay in between. Germline CDR1 reads SGHTA; CDR2 reads FQGNSA. This CDR3 comprises 13 residues. Original data processing: The assay estimated nucleated cells by amplifying reference gene primers. TCRdb keeps only in-frame clones here, not all; method: immunoSEQ multiplex PCR. V and J calls and clone size come straight from that table; D and trimming were deduced from the DNA. The table has 60,000 to 90,000 clones, about 93% seen once; the top ten hold under 0.8%. The specimen sequenced was peripheral blood. The chain is built from TRBV7-2 and TRBJ2-3; D call uncertain. The source is a woman over 75 with acute or convalescent COVID-19. CDR3 in DNA: TGTGCCAGCAGCTCCACAATGTTAGATACGCAGTATTTT. Translating it yields CASSSTMLDTQYF.